These 2 T cell receptor beta chains originate from one sample sequenced in a study of shared clonotypes between healthy human individuals. The protocol was immunoSEQ multiplex PCR, while the TCRdb copy is restricted to in-frame clones and leaves out a portion. The profile shows some 2 million clones, about 95% of them singletons. CD8 cells classed as naive were CD45RO-negative and positively selected for CCR7, excluding terminally differentiated effector memory CD45RA+ cells. The specimen sequenced was naive CD8+ T cells sorted from blood. The receptors shown here come from a man younger than 30 in good health.

The rearrangement uses TRBV30 and TRBJ2-7, with 7 bases identical to TRBD2. CDR3 length: 14 residues. With 4 bases clipped from V and 0 bases from J, the junction kept 6 bases outside the gene matches. CDR1 and CDR2 (germline): GTSNPN, SVGIG (reference sequence). This CDR3 is CAWNLGGFSYEQYF. CDR3 in DNA: TGTGCCTGGAACCTCGGGGGGTTCTCCTACGAGCAGTACTTC.

Of note for this clone: At the DNA level, this CDR3 is encoded by other sequences in the same sample as well. The chain combines TRBV7-6 with TRBJ2-5; D is possibly TRBD2 (6 bases). The CDR3 runs 14 residues. Trimming pared 4 bases from V and 5 bases from J, leaving 14 bases between. Germline V gene data show CDR1 as SGHVS and CDR2 as FNYEAQ. This CDR3 reads CASSWGPGGETQYF. Here the CDR3 DNA reads TGTGCCAGCAGCTGGGGCCCTGGGGGGGAGACCCAGTACTTC.